This entry lists 24 T cell receptor beta chains sequenced from one sample in a study of blood T cell repertoires in COVID-19. Profiled with immunoSEQ multiplex PCR; TCRdb holds only in-frame clones, not every one. The sample yields 100,000 to 150,000 clones, over 75% seen once. The sample comprised peripheral blood. Receptors originate from an elderly man with active or convalescent COVID-19.

The chain uses TRBV11-3 and TRBJ2-1; tentatively, D is TRBD2 (5 bases). Germline loops: CDR1 SGHNT, CDR2 YENEEA. Deletions cut 8 bases from V and 9 bases from J, with 14 bases between. This CDR3 comprises 12 residues. CDR3 residues: CASGPAEGEQFF. DNA of the CDR3: TGTGCCAGCGGGCCTGCTGAGGGTGAGCAGTTCTTC. The full variable domain, in which reference TRBV11-3 and TRBJ2-1 provide the parts outside the CDR3, is EAGVVQSPRYKIIEKKQPVAFWCNPISGHNTLYWYLQNLGQGPELLIRYENEEAVDDSQLPKDRFSAERLKGVDSTLKIQPAELGDSAVYLCASGPAEGEQFFGPGTRLTVL.

The chain carries TRBV6-6 and TRBJ2-2; 9 nucleotides line up with TRBD1. Unmatched junction bases numbered 4, after V lost 6 bases and J lost 2 bases. Germline V CDR1 and CDR2: MNHNY, SVGAGI (reference sequence). This CDR3 is built from 15 residues. The CDR3 protein is CASSGTGINTGELFF. In DNA form, the CDR3 reads TGTGCCAGCAGCGGGACAGGGATAAACACCGGGGAGCTGTTTTTT.

V usage is TRBV5-1 and J usage is TRBJ2-1; no reliable D call. The V gene's germline CDR1 is SGHRS and CDR2 YFSETQ. V was clipped by 5 bases and J by 9 bases, with 18 bases between them. This CDR3 spans 14 amino acids. CDR3 nucleotide sequence: TGCGCCAGCAGTCAGTCGTTCCAATCAGGTGAGCAGTTCTTC. Amino acid sequence: CASSQSFQSGEQFF.

The J gene is TRBJ2-4, the V gene TRBV19, with TRBD1 matching over 9 bases. CDR3 length: 15 residues. From germline, CDR1 is LNHDA and CDR2 SQIVND (reference sequence). Trimming removed 5 bases from V and 5 bases from J; junction bases left unmatched: 7. The CDR3 DNA is TGTGCCAGTAGTGCCTACAGGGGGCCAGAAAACATTCAGTACTTC. Amino acids: CASSAYRGPENIQYF.

J is TRBJ2-1 and V is TRBV29-1; 7 bases are shared with TRBD1. V lost 7 bases, J lost 4 bases, and 4 bases stayed unmatched. The CDR3 consists of 12 residues. CDR1 is SQVTM and CDR2 is ANQGSEA in the germline V gene. For the CDR3, the DNA is TGCAGCGCCTGGACAGGATACAATGAGCAGTTCTTC. Amino acid sequence: CSAWTGYNEQFF.

V gene TRBV30 combines with J gene TRBJ2-2; 8 nucleotides match TRBD1. The trim removed 3 bases at V and 5 bases at J, leaving 2 bases unmatched. CDR3 length: 13 amino acids. Germline lookup yields CDR1 GTSNPN and CDR2 SVGIG (reference sequence). Here the CDR3 reads CAWRQGGTGELFF. The CDR3 nucleotides read TGTGCCTGGAGACAGGGGGGAACCGGGGAGCTGTTTTTT.

The V call is TRBV3-1 (or the pseudogene TRBV3-2), the J call TRBJ1-5; TRBD1 matches 8 bases. V was clipped by 3 bases and J by 2 bases; unmatched bases: 6. The CDR3 spans 16 residues. Per the germline V gene, CDR1 is LGHDT and CDR2 is YNNKEL (reference sequence). The CDR3 DNA reads as TGTGCCAGCAGCCAGGCAGGGGGCGATGGCAATCAGCCCCAGCATTTT. Its translation: CASSQAGGDGNQPQHF.

The V gene is TRBV3-1 (or the pseudogene TRBV3-2), the J gene TRBJ2-2; 7 bases match TRBD2. The CDR3 is 15 amino acids. CDR1 and CDR2 (germline): LGHDT, YNNKEL (reference sequence). The V segment lost 4 bases and the J segment 4 bases; nucleotides outside the gene matches: 6. CDR3 sequence (DNA): TGTGCCAGCAGCCCCTGGGGGGGTGGCACCGGGGAGCTGTTTTTT. This gives the protein CASSPWGGGTGELFF.

The chain employs TRBV5-8 and TRBJ2-5; 8 nucleotides match TRBD1. This CDR3 region has 16 residues. Unmatched junction bases numbered 5, after V lost 0 bases and J lost 1 base. Germline-derived CDR1 and CDR2 are SGHTS and YDEGEE. The CDR3 region is CASSLGGTGPQETQYF. The CDR3 DNA sequence: TGTGCCAGCAGCTTGGGAGGGACAGGACCCCAAGAGACCCAGTACTTC.

CDR3 region: CASSFRGGTDTQYF. DNA for the CDR3: TGTGCCAGCAGCTTTCGGGGTGGCACAGATACGCAGTATTTT. This chain joins TRBV11-3 and TRBJ2-3; a weak D match, TRBD2 (5 bases). The germline V gene has CDR1 SGHNT and CDR2 YENEEA. The CDR3 has 14 amino acids. The germline V and J ends were trimmed by 3 bases and 1 base, with 8 bases remaining between them.

This clone was observed a handful of times. This chain uses TRBV5-4 with TRBJ1-2, with a weak D call TRBD1 (6 bases). The CDR3 sequence is 13 residues long. Germline V gene data show CDR1 as SGHNT and CDR2 as YYREEE (reference sequence). The V gene lost 4 bases and the J gene lost 3 bases, with 10 bases spanning the gap. The CDR3 region is CASSTTGDYGYTF. The DNA of the CDR3 is TGTGCCAGCAGCACGACAGGCGACTATGGCTACACCTTC.

The CDR3 loop reads CASSAHRDNYEQYF. The CDR3 region has the DNA TGTGCCAGCAGTGCCCATCGTGACAACTACGAGCAGTACTTC. The rearrangement uses TRBV27 and TRBJ2-7, with D hard to call. V was clipped by 5 bases and J by 3 bases, with 14 bases between them. Per germline, CDR1 MNHEY and CDR2 SMNVEV (reference sequence). This CDR3 contains 14 residues.

In its sample, this clone was seen many times. The V call is TRBV20-1, the J call TRBJ2-1, with TRBD2 as a possible D gene (5 bases). This CDR3 spans 10 amino acids. CDR1 and CDR2 from the germline V gene are DFQATT and SNEGSKA (reference sequence). Trimming shortened V by 3 bases and J by 10 bases, and 7 bases separated the two germline ends. The CDR3 nucleotides read TGCAGTGCTAGCGGAGGCGAGCAGTTCTTC. Its protein product is CSASGGEQFF.

The chain links TRBV5-4 to TRBJ1-3; tentatively, D is TRBD1 (6 bases). This CDR3 region has 15 residues. The V gene lost 4 bases and the J gene lost 0 bases, with 11 bases spanning the gap. Germline V gives CDR1 SGHNT, CDR2 YYREEE (reference sequence). As DNA, the CDR3 is TGTGCCAGCAGCGCTGAGACAGGCTCTGGAAACACCATATATTTT. Protein: CASSAETGSGNTIYF.

A few counts support this clone. The V gene is TRBV7-8, the J gene TRBJ2-3, with 8 positions matching TRBD2. V lost 5 bases, J lost 2 bases, and 3 bases stayed unmatched. Germline-derived CDR1 and CDR2 are SGHVS and FQNEAQ. This CDR3 contains 14 residues. The CDR3 sequence: CASSPLAATDTQYF. CDR3 in DNA: TGTGCCAGCAGCCCACTAGCGGCCACAGATACGCAGTATTTT.

The rearrangement uses TRBV29-1 and TRBJ1-2, with TRBD1 matching 11 bases. V was clipped by 7 bases and J by 4 bases; unmatched bases: 8. In germline, CDR1 is SQVTM, CDR2 ANQGSEA. This CDR3 has 14 residues. CDR3 in amino acids: CSAGTGGFVYGYTF. The CDR3 coding sequence is TGCAGCGCCGGGACAGGGGGTTTCGTCTATGGCTACACCTTC.

This clone was recorded only once. The gene calls are TRBV7-2 and TRBJ1-6, with no clear D. Trimming stripped 0 bases from V and 8 bases from J, with 11 bases between. The CDR3 is made up of 15 amino acids. Germline CDR1 is SGHTA and CDR2 is FQGNSA. CDR3 sequence: CASSLASGRDSPLHF. CDR3 DNA: TGTGCCAGCAGCTTAGCATCCGGGAGGGATTCACCCCTCCACTTT.

V is TRBV12-3 or TRBV12-4 and J is TRBJ1-2; TRBD1 aligns across 9 bases. The CDR3 is 13 residues long. J gave up 7 bases and V 5 bases, and 5 bases lay outside the gene matches. Here the CDR3 DNA reads TGTGCCAGCAGTGCGACAGGGGGACGTGGCTACACCTTC. Translating it yields CASSATGGRGYTF.

CDR3 sequence: CASSLRSGRGYNEQFF. In nucleotides, the CDR3 is TGCGCCAGCAGCCTTCGAAGCGGGAGAGGTTACAATGAGCAGTTCTTC. This rearrangement joins TRBV4-1 to TRBJ2-1; 8 bases fit TRBD2. Germline-derived CDR1 and CDR2 are MGHRA and YSYEKL. Trimming took 4 bases from V and 4 from J; bases not matched to a gene: 9. This CDR3 contains 16 residues.

This chain uses TRBV6-2 or TRBV6-3 with TRBJ2-1; 7 nucleotides align to TRBD2. The CDR3 extends over 13 amino acids. V lost 6 bases, J lost 7 bases, and 6 bases stayed unmatched. CDR1 and CDR2 (germline): MNHEY, SVGEGT. CDR3 sequence reads: CASSGTIGNEQFF. The CDR3 region has the DNA TGTGCCAGCAGCGGGACTATTGGAAATGAGCAGTTCTTC.

V gene TRBV9 combines with J gene TRBJ2-1; a possible D gene is TRBD2 (6 bases). Germline-derived CDR1 and CDR2 are SGDLS and YYNGEE. The CDR3 is made up of 14 amino acids. Trimming pared 2 bases from V and 6 bases from J, leaving 12 bases between. This CDR3 reads CASSVGTASNEQFF. As DNA, the CDR3 is TGTGCCAGCAGCGTCGGGACTGCCTCCAATGAGCAGTTCTTC.

The chain couples TRBV30 to TRBJ2-1, with a weak D call TRBD2 (6 bases). Germline V gene data show CDR1 as GTSNPN and CDR2 as SVGIG (reference sequence). The CDR3 spans 14 residues. Trimming took off 0 bases at V and 10 bases at J, with 16 bases between the two ends. This CDR3 is CAWSVGQVRGEQFF. For the CDR3, the DNA is TGTGCCTGGAGTGTAGGGCAGGTTCGGGGGGAGCAGTTCTTC.

CDR3 loop: CASSPTGNTEAFF. The CDR3, as DNA: TGTGCCAGCAGCCCAACAGGTAACACTGAAGCTTTCTTT. The J gene is TRBJ1-1, the V gene TRBV12-3 or TRBV12-4; D is perhaps TRBD1 (5 bases). The CDR3 consists of 13 residues. The V end lost 6 bases, the J end lost 2 bases, and 10 bases lay between the germline ends.

The chain couples TRBV29-1 to TRBJ2-7; 7 bases map to TRBD1. V shed 6 bases, J shed 6 bases, and the junction held 5 bases outside the gene matches. The CDR3 covers 11 residues. Germline V lookup: CDR1 SQVTM, CDR2 ANQGSEA. CDR3 residues: CSVLTGLEQYF. CDR3 in DNA: TGCAGCGTCTTGACAGGGCTCGAGCAGTACTTC.